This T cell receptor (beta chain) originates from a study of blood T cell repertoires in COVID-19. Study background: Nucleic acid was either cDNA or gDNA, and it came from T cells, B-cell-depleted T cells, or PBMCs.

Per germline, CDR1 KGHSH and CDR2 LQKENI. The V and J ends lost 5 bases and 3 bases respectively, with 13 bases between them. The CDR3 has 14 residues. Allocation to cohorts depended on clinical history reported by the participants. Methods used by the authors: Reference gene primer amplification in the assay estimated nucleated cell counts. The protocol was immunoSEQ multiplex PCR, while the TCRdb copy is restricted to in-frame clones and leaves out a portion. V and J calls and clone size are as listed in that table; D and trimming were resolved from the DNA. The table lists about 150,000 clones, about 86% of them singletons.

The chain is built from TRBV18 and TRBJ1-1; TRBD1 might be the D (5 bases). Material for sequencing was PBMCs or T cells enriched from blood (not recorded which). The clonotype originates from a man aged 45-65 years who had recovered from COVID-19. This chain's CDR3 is CASSETRGYTEAFF. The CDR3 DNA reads TGTGCCAGCTCAGAAACCCGGGGGTACACTGAAGCTTTCTTT.